This paragraph reports one TCR beta chain. Its antigen is undetermined. Compared with germline, one end of the junction differs, possibly owing to a read error. Proliferating CFSE-low MLR cells were sequenced to define alloreactive TCRbeta sequences. The entry originates in a study of T cell clones after liver transplantation. Per germline, CDR1 PRHDT and CDR2 FYEKMQ (reference sequence). The CDR3 is 13 amino acids. TCRdb's table, derived via immunoSEQ multiplex PCR, lists solely in-frame clones and lacks some. The sample lists some 2,100 clones; more than 20% were seen once. This chain joins TRBV13 and TRBJ2-7; possible D gene TRBD1, 5 bases. The clonotype originates from a human patient who received a liver transplant. The T cells may partly be graft donor cells. Specimen: CD8+ T cells from cultured PBMCs. CDR3 DNA sequence: TGTGCCAGCAGCTTAACAGGTACCTACGAGCCGTACTTC. Amino acid sequence: CASSLTGTYEPYF.